These 11 T cell receptor beta chains came from one sample sequenced in a study of cytomegalovirus exposure and HLA in healthy donors. PCR used 60 Vbeta primers and 13 Jbeta primers. The repertoire was sequenced with immunoSEQ multiplex PCR; TCRdb's copy has only in-frame clones and lacks some. The top ten clones hold less than 5% of a sample with approximately 100,000 clones, 75% to 90% of them seen once. The sample consisted of PBMCs. These receptors were collected from a man in his thirties or forties in good health and CMV-seronegative.

The genes are TRBV5-4 and TRBJ2-3; possibly TRBD2 for D (5 bases). The CDR3 totals 14 residues. Germline V lookup: CDR1 SGHNT, CDR2 YYREEE (reference sequence). V gave up 3 bases and J gave up 6 bases, with 14 bases separating them. In nucleotides, the CDR3 is TGTGCCAGCAGCTCCCTCGGGGAATCGGATACGCAGTATTTT. This codes for CASSSLGESDTQYF.

The chain recombines TRBV30 with TRBJ1-5; weak D call: TRBD1 (5 bases). This CDR3 spans 12 amino acids. Trimming shortened V by 8 bases and J by 5 bases, and 13 bases separated the two germline ends. Germline assignment: CDR1 GTSNPN and CDR2 SVGIG (reference sequence). Here the CDR3 reads CAQSSGDQPQHF. The CDR3 bases are TGTGCCCAATCGTCGGGGGATCAGCCCCAGCATTTT. Complete variable domain (other parts from reference TRBV30 and TRBJ1-5): SQTIHQWPATLVQPVGSPLSLECTVEGTSNPNLYWYRQAAGRGLQLLFYSVGIGQISSEVPQNLSASRPQDRQFILSSKKLLLSDSGFYLCAQSSGDQPQHFGDGTRLSIL.

The chain recombines TRBV5-6 with TRBJ2-1; 8 positions match TRBD1. The germline gives CDR1 SGHDT, CDR2 YYEEEE. The CDR3 consists of 17 residues. Losses at the gene ends were 4 bases for V and 6 bases for J; bases not matched to a gene: 15. The CDR3, as DNA: TGTGCCAGCAGCATTCGGACAGGGCCCCAATCTTTCAATGAGCAGTTCTTC. This translates into CASSIRTGPQSFNEQFF.

This chain joins TRBV6-1 and TRBJ1-2; perhaps TRBD1 as D (6 bases). V lost 5 bases, J lost 6 bases, and 19 bases lay in between. The CDR3 spans 15 residues. The germline V gene encodes CDR1 MNHNS and CDR2 SASEGT. The DNA for the CDR3 is TGTGCCAGCAGTCCCGTCGGGACATCTGCAGATGGCTACACCTTC. It encodes CASSPVGTSADGYTF.

This clone was observed a single time. The chain carries TRBV9 and TRBJ2-7; TRBD1 agrees at 8 bases. Germline trimming cut 3 bases from V and 5 bases from J; bases unmatched to any gene: 4. The CDR3 length is 13 residues. The germline CDR1 and CDR2 sequences are SGDLS and YYNGEE. CDR3 sequence: CASSEDRVDEQYF. The CDR3 region has the DNA TGTGCCAGCAGCGAGGACAGGGTCGACGAGCAGTACTTC.

Worth noting for this clone: Since the CDR3 does not end with the conserved phenylalanine or tryptophan, this likely comes from a read error. The DNA is left out, because the CDR3 cannot be placed on it with certainty; the CDR3 is given as TCRdb lists it. The rearrangement uses TRBV4-3 and TRBJ2-3; the D call of TRBD2 is as the table states it, not checked on the DNA. Germline CDR1 LGHNA, CDR2 YSLEER. Termini included, the CDR3 measures 10 amino acids. The CDR3: CASSQEKHYV.

The rearrangement links TRBV5-4 to TRBJ2-7, with TRBD2 as a possible D gene (6 bases). Trimming cost V 2 bases and J 7 bases, with 16 bases left between them. The V gene's germline CDR1 is SGHNT and CDR2 YYREEE (reference sequence). This CDR3 has 14 amino acids. CDR3 sequence reads: CASSLGGAEGEQYF. In DNA form, the CDR3 reads TGTGCCAGCAGCTTAGGAGGGGCCGAGGGGGAGCAGTACTTC.

This clone has more than one count but fewer than ten. The chain links TRBV5-5 to TRBJ1-1, with D perhaps matching TRBD1 (5 bases). Germline assignment: CDR1 SGHKS and CDR2 YYEKEE (reference sequence). Deletions cut 0 bases from V and 7 bases from J, with 10 bases between. The CDR3 length is 13 residues. CDR3 nucleotides: TGTGCCAGCAGCTTGGAACCAGGGCTTGAAGCTTTCTTT. It codes for CASSLEPGLEAFF.

The chain recombines TRBV7-9 with TRBJ1-1; unclear D gene. The CDR3 is made up of 12 amino acids. Germline V gives CDR1 SEHNR, CDR2 FQNEAQ (reference sequence). The V and J ends lost 1 base and 5 bases respectively, with 5 bases between them. This chain's CDR3 is CASSLDWTEAFF. The CDR3 DNA is TGTGCCAGCAGCTTAGACTGGACTGAAGCTTTCTTT.

CDR3 sequence (DNA): TGTGCCAGCAGGACATCTAGCGGAGATTACAATGAGCAGTTCTTC. Its translation: CASRTSSGDYNEQFF. The chain carries TRBV6-5 and TRBJ2-1; 7 bases are shared with TRBD2. The germline V gene has CDR1 MNHEY and CDR2 SVGAGI. The CDR3 length is 15 residues. V shed 6 bases, J shed 4 bases, and the junction held 9 bases outside the gene matches.

The chain recombines TRBV30 with TRBJ2-7; tentative D call: TRBD2 (5 bases). The CDR3 has 13 amino acids. CDR1 GTSNPN and CDR2 SVGIG come from the germline V gene (reference sequence). The V gene lost 3 bases and the J gene lost 2 bases, with 11 bases spanning the gap. The CDR3 nucleotides are TGTGCCTGGAGGACGAGGGAGACCTACGAGCAGTACTTC. Amino acid sequence: CAWRTRETYEQYF.